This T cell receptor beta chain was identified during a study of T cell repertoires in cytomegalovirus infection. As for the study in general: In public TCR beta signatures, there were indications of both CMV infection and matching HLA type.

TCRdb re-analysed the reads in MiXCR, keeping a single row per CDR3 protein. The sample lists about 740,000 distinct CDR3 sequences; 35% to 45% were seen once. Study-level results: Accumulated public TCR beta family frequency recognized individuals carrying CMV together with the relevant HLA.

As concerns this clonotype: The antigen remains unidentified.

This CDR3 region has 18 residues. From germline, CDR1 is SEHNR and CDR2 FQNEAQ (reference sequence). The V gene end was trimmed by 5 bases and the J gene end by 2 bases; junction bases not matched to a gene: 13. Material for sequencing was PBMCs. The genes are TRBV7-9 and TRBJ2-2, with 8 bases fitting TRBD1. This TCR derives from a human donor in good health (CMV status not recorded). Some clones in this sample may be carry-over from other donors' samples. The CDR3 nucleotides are TGTGCCAGCAGCCACGTGCAGGGGGCGGCAAGAAACACCGGGGAGCTGTTTTTT. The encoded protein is CASSHVQGAARNTGELFF.